These 24 T cell receptor beta chains were sequenced from one sample in a study of blood T cell repertoires in COVID-19. Generated by immunoSEQ multiplex PCR, the TCRdb table keeps only in-frame clones and is missing some. The sample lists tens of thousands of clones, roughly 90% occurring once. Material: peripheral blood. The source of these receptors is a woman aged 80 or over with active COVID-19.

This clone was detected only a few times. The CDR3 sequence is CASSPDRGLSGYTF. The CDR3, as DNA: TGTGCCAGCAGCCCGGACAGGGGGCTCTCTGGCTACACCTTC. The chain has TRBV7-8 and TRBJ1-2, with TRBD1 identical over 11 bases. The J segment lost 7 bases and the V segment lost 5 bases, leaving 6 bases of the junction unmatched. The CDR3 extends over 14 amino acids. Germline V CDR1 and CDR2: SGHVS, FQNEAQ.

The chain employs TRBV7-2 and TRBJ1-2; D is undetermined. V gave up 5 bases and J gave up 0 bases, with 10 bases separating them. The CDR3 totals 14 residues. The germline V gene has CDR1 SGHTA and CDR2 FQGNSA. Written as DNA, the CDR3 is TGTGCCAGCAGCCCGGACGGGGCTAACTATGGCTACACCTTC. Residues: CASSPDGANYGYTF.

V and J are TRBV7-2 and TRBJ1-3; D is unresolved. The CDR3 spans 14 residues. V was shortened by 1 base and J by 4 bases, with 8 bases between the two germline ends. The germline CDR1 and CDR2 sequences are SGHTA and FQGNSA. CDR3 sequence reads: CASSLERAGNTIYF. Here the CDR3 DNA reads TGTGCCAGCAGCTTAGAGAGGGCCGGAAACACCATATATTTT.

This chain links TRBV30 with TRBJ2-1; TRBD1 is a possible D gene (6 bases). Germline CDR1 GTSNPN, CDR2 SVGIG (reference sequence). The CDR3 totals 15 residues. Trimming took off 5 bases at V and 0 bases at J, with 14 bases between the two ends. CDR3 nucleotides: TGTGCCTGGGCCCGAGGACAGAGCTCCTACAATGAGCAGTTCTTC. Encoded protein: CAWARGQSSYNEQFF.

The chain employs TRBV20-1 and TRBJ2-7; 7 bases are a match to TRBD1. The J segment lost 0 bases and the V segment lost 3 bases, leaving 5 bases of the junction unmatched. CDR1 and CDR2 (germline): DFQATT, SNEGSKA (reference sequence). The CDR3 covers 14 residues. DNA of the CDR3: TGCAGTGCTAGTGCGGACAGGAACTCCTACGAGCAGTACTTC. This codes for CSASADRNSYEQYF.

This rearrangement joins TRBV6-2 or TRBV6-3 to TRBJ2-2, with D uncertain. Trimming shortened V by 6 bases and J by 6 bases, and 11 bases separated the two germline ends. This CDR3 region has 13 residues. Germline lookup yields CDR1 MNHEY and CDR2 SVGEGT. CDR3 in amino acids: CASSRYSAGELFF. CDR3 nucleotide sequence: TGTGCCAGCAGCCGCTATTCTGCCGGGGAGCTGTTTTTT.

The chain employs TRBV3-1 (or the pseudogene TRBV3-2) and TRBJ1-2; 8 bases fit TRBD1. V lost 4 bases, J lost 8 bases, and 9 bases stayed unmatched. Germline loops: CDR1 LGHDT, CDR2 YNNKEL (reference sequence). The CDR3 has 14 residues. CDR3 sequence (DNA): TGTGCCAGCAGCCCCTTGACAGGGGAGGGCGGCTACACCTTC. This translates into CASSPLTGEGGYTF.

Remarks on this clone: The junction departs from the called germline gene at one end, perhaps through a read error. V and J are TRBV7-2 and TRBJ2-2; D perhaps matches TRBD2 (5 bases). CDR3 length equals 16 residues. The V gene's germline CDR1 is SGHTA and CDR2 FQGNSA. The CDR3 region is CASSLAIGPNTGELFF. In nucleotides, the CDR3 is TGTGCCAGCAGCTTAGCTATAGGGCCTAACACCGGGGAACTGTTTTTT.

The J gene is TRBJ2-5, the V gene TRBV18, with D perhaps TRBD2 (7 bases). V gave up 3 bases and J gave up 5 bases, with 13 bases separating them. The CDR3 length is 14 residues. Germline V gene lookup returns CDR1 KGHSH and CDR2 LQKENI. In DNA, the CDR3 is TGTGCCAGCTCACCTCGGGGGGCTGGTGAGACCCAGTACTTC. Translated, it gives CASSPRGAGETQYF.

The V gene is TRBV13, the J gene TRBJ1-3; no clear D gene. Germline V gene data show CDR1 as PRHDT and CDR2 as FYEKMQ (reference sequence). The germline V and J ends were trimmed by 1 base and 8 bases, with 21 bases remaining between them. CDR3 length: 17 amino acids. The CDR3 protein is CASSLASSLVRRDTIYF. In nucleotides, the CDR3 is TGTGCCAGCAGCTTAGCCTCAAGTTTGGTACGGAGAGACACCATATATTTT.

The rearrangement joins TRBV6-5 to TRBJ1-2; 7 positions agree with TRBD1. CDR1 MNHEY and CDR2 SVGAGI come from the germline V gene. This CDR3 has 14 amino acids. V dropped 6 bases and J dropped 4; count of bases not matched to a gene: 8. The DNA of the CDR3 is TGTGCCAGCAGGGCCGTGACAGGGACCTATGGCTACACCTTC. Amino acids: CASRAVTGTYGYTF.

The chain joins TRBV5-1 to TRBJ2-7; 11 bases line up with TRBD2. Looked up from germline, CDR1 is SGHRS and CDR2 is YFSETQ. The CDR3 is made up of 16 amino acids. After removal of 3 bases from V and 6 bases from J, the junction contained 11 bases not matched to a gene. CDR3 DNA sequence: TGCGCCAGCAGCTCCGGGGTAGCGGGGGGGCCTCGCGAGCAGTACTTC. Its translation: CASSSGVAGGPREQYF. Supplemented by reference TRBV5-1 and TRBJ2-7, the full variable domain reads KAGVTQTPRYLIKTRGQQVTLSCSPISGHRSVSWYQQTPGQGLQFLFEYFSETQRNKGNFPGRFSGRQFSNSRSEMNVSTLELGDSALYLCASSSGVAGGPREQYFGPGTRLTVT.

The rearrangement links TRBV3-1 (or the pseudogene TRBV3-2) to TRBJ1-3, with a tentative D call TRBD1 (5 bases). CDR3 length: 18 amino acids. Trimming removed 0 bases at V and 0 bases at J, with 15 bases between. Germline values: CDR1 LGHDT, CDR2 YNNKEL (reference sequence). The CDR3 protein is CASSQDRSGGLSGNTIYF. The CDR3 DNA follows: TGTGCCAGCAGCCAAGATCGCTCCGGGGGACTCTCTGGAAACACCATATATTTT.

The J gene is TRBJ1-2, the V gene TRBV7-3; maybe TRBD1 (6 bases). Trimming removed 4 bases from V and 4 bases from J, with 13 bases in between. Per the germline V gene, CDR1 is SGHTA and CDR2 is FQGTGA. The CDR3 covers 14 residues. CDR3 loop: CASSYGQTIYGYTF. CDR3 sequence (DNA): TGTGCCAGCAGCTACGGACAGACGATCTATGGCTACACCTTC. Variable domain in full (rest from reference TRBV7-3 and TRBJ1-2): GAGVSQTPSNKVTEKGKYVELRCDPISGHTALYWYRQSLGQGPEFLIYFQGTGAADDSGLPNDRFFAVRPEGSVSTLKIQRTERGDSAVYLCASSYGQTIYGYTFGSGTRLTVV.

The chain recombines TRBV5-6 with TRBJ1-4; D remains unclear. Germline V lookup: CDR1 SGHDT, CDR2 YYEEEE. CDR3 length: 14 residues. Between the trimmed V and J ends, which lost 2 bases and 5 bases, there was a span of 10 bases. CDR3 coding DNA: TGTGCCAGCAGCTTAGGCGGTCGAAATGAAAAACTGTTTTTT. It encodes CASSLGGRNEKLFF. The variable domain in full, completed from reference TRBV5-6 and TRBJ1-4, reads DAGVTQSPTHLIKTRGQQVTLRCSPKSGHDTVSWYQQALGQGPQFIFQYYEEEERQRGNFPDRFSGHQFPNYSSELNVNALLLGDSALYLCASSLGGRNEKLFFGSGTQLSVL.

The chain couples TRBV19 to TRBJ1-2; 11 positions match TRBD1. Looked up from germline, CDR1 is LNHDA and CDR2 is SQIVND (reference sequence). The CDR3 covers 15 residues. Germline trimming cut 6 bases from V and 5 bases from J; bases unmatched to any gene: 8. Written as DNA, the CDR3 is TGTGCCAGTAGAAAGGACAGGGGGCAATCTTATGGCTACACCTTC. It codes for CASRKDRGQSYGYTF.

The rearrangement uses TRBV3-1 (or the pseudogene TRBV3-2) and TRBJ2-5, with D possibly being TRBD2 (7 bases). Trimming left V 5 bases short and J 5 bases short, with 18 bases between. This CDR3 spans 15 amino acids. Germline values: CDR1 LGHDT, CDR2 YNNKEL (reference sequence). CDR3 DNA: TGTGCCAGCAGCGGTAGGGGGGGCCGCAGTGAGACCCAGTACTTC. It translates to CASSGRGGRSETQYF.

This chain connects TRBV6-6 to TRBJ2-3, with D perhaps TRBD1 (5 bases). Germline V gene lookup returns CDR1 MNHNY and CDR2 SVGAGI (reference sequence). The CDR3 loop spans 14 amino acids. V was shortened by 2 bases and J by 1 base, with 7 bases between the two germline ends. For the CDR3, the DNA is TGTGCCAGCAGTTACAGGGGTGGCACAGATACGCAGTATTTT. Its translation: CASSYRGGTDTQYF.

The chain recombines TRBV11-1 with TRBJ1-2; the D gene is possibly TRBD1 (5 bases). The germline V gene has CDR1 SGHAT and CDR2 FQDESV (reference sequence). This CDR3 comprises 14 residues. Deletions cut 1 base from V and 8 bases from J, with 14 bases between. The CDR3 here is CASSLGAQPGGYTF. The CDR3 region has the DNA TGTGCCAGCAGCTTAGGGGCCCAACCAGGGGGCTACACCTTC.

The chain joins TRBV4-1 to TRBJ2-1, with TRBD2 matching over 8 bases. This CDR3 is 18 amino acids long. V lost 4 bases and J lost 0; bases outside the gene matches: 11. Germline V gene sequence: CDR1 MGHRA, CDR2 YSYEKL. CDR3 nucleotide sequence: TGCGCCAGCAGCCGCTATACTGAGCGGGGGAGCTCCTACAATGAGCAGTTCTTC. Protein sequence: CASSRYTERGSSYNEQFF.

The gene calls are TRBV29-1 and TRBJ2-2; no clear D gene. Trimming took 4 bases from V and 6 from J, leaving 6 bases between them. CDR1 is SQVTM and CDR2 is ANQGSEA in the germline V gene. This CDR3 has 11 amino acids. CDR3 bases: TGCAGCGTTGGTCTAGCCGGGGAGCTGTTTTTT. It specifies CSVGLAGELFF.

V and J are TRBV19 and TRBJ1-3, with D possibly being TRBD1 (6 bases). The germline gives CDR1 LNHDA, CDR2 SQIVND (reference sequence). Trimming cost V 6 bases and J 0 bases, with 18 bases left between them. The CDR3 sequence is 17 residues long. CDR3 loop: CASSLGDTKSSGNTIYF. The CDR3 nucleotides are TGTGCCAGTAGCTTGGGGGACACTAAGAGCTCTGGAAACACCATATATTTT.

The chain couples TRBV15 to TRBJ2-3; D is perhaps TRBD2 (7 bases). V was trimmed by 5 bases and J by 1 base, leaving 13 bases between them. The CDR3 covers 15 residues. The V gene's germline CDR1 is LNHNV and CDR2 YYDKDF (reference sequence). CDR3 residues: CATSPEGGGTDTQYF. The CDR3 nucleotides read TGTGCCACCAGCCCGGAGGGGGGGGGCACAGATACGCAGTATTTT.

The chain is built from TRBV19 and TRBJ2-3, with 10 bases that match TRBD2. Germline values: CDR1 LNHDA, CDR2 SQIVND (reference sequence). This CDR3 contains 17 residues. V lost 10 bases, J lost 2 bases, and 15 bases stayed unmatched. The CDR3 loop reads CATTSRGSGGSTDTQYF. In DNA, the CDR3 is TGTGCCACCACTTCCCGGGGTAGCGGGGGGTCCACAGATACGCAGTATTTT.